The 14 T cell receptor beta chains in this list originate from one sample, sequenced in a study of shared clonotypes between healthy human individuals. Naivety among CD8 cells was defined by CD45RO negativity and positive CCR7 selection, thereby excluding terminally differentiated effector memory CD45RA+ cells. Produced via immunoSEQ multiplex PCR; TCRdb's table is partial and in-frame only. The table includes around 2.1 million clones, under 95% detected once. Specimen: naive CD8+ T cells from PBMCs. The receptors derive from a man younger than 30 in good health. Some clones in this sample may be carry-over from other donors' samples.

V gene TRBV5-1 combines with J gene TRBJ1-1, with no clear D. There are 15 residues in the CDR3. The germline V gene encodes CDR1 SGHRS and CDR2 YFSETQ. V lost 0 bases, J lost 1 base, and 10 bases lay in between. CDR3 sequence reads: CASSLGASRNTEAFF. The DNA for the CDR3 is TGCGCCAGCAGCTTGGGCGCCTCGCGGAACACTGAAGCTTTCTTT.

This rearrangement joins TRBV10-2 to TRBJ2-2, with D unclear. V was pared by 6 bases and J by 2 bases, with 10 bases between. Germline V gene data show CDR1 as WSHSY and CDR2 as SAAADI. The CDR3 is 14 residues long. CDR3 protein: CASSLSGNTGELFF. The CDR3 DNA sequence: TGCGCCAGCAGCTTATCGGGCAACACCGGGGAGCTGTTTTTT.

Details on this clone: Other DNA sequences in this specimen translate into the identical CDR3. The V and J genes are TRBV10-3 and TRBJ2-1; no clear D. Germline CDR1 is ENHRY and CDR2 is SYGVKD. The CDR3 consists of 13 residues. Trimming left V 7 bases short and J 4 bases short, with 11 bases between. DNA for the CDR3: TGTGCCATCACCTCGGACGGTTACAATGAGCAGTTCTTC. As protein: CAITSDGYNEQFF.

The chain's CDR3 is CASNFVGQQDEQYF. CDR3 nucleotides: TGTGCCAGCAATTTCGTGGGACAGCAAGACGAGCAGTACTTC. V and J are TRBV2 and TRBJ2-7; 7 bases are shared with TRBD1. V lost 7 bases and J lost 5; bases outside the gene matches: 11. Germline CDR1 reads SNHLY; CDR2 reads FYNNEI. The length of the CDR3 is 14 residues.

V and J are TRBV7-9 and TRBJ1-4; tentative D call: TRBD1 (5 bases). The CDR3 runs 16 residues. V was cut by 1 base and J by 3 bases, with 12 bases left in between. Germline loops: CDR1 SEHNR, CDR2 FQNEAQ (reference sequence). CDR3 amino acids: CASSLGGRSPNEKLFF. The CDR3, as DNA: TGTGCCAGCAGCTTAGGGGGCAGGTCCCCTAATGAAAAACTGTTTTTT. The whole variable domain, remainder taken from reference TRBV7-9 and TRBJ1-4, is DTGVSQNPRHKITKRGQNVTFRCDPISEHNRLYWYRQTLGQGPEFLTYFQNEAQLEKSRLLSDRFSAERPKGSFSTLEIQRTEQGDSAMYLCASSLGGRSPNEKLFFGSGTQLSVL.

The chain recombines TRBV4-1 with TRBJ2-3; perhaps TRBD1 as D (5 bases). CDR3 length: 15 residues. Looked up from germline, CDR1 is MGHRA and CDR2 is YSYEKL. V shed 6 bases and J shed 2 bases, with 15 bases lying between them. CDR3 sequence reads: CASRRTSVVTDTQYF. The CDR3 DNA sequence: TGCGCCAGCAGACGGACATCAGTGGTCACAGATACGCAGTATTTT.

This clone was seen a single time. V and J are TRBV19 and TRBJ2-1; weak D call: TRBD2 (5 bases). The V and J ends lost 6 bases and 4 bases respectively, with 7 bases between them. This CDR3 comprises 12 residues. Germline-derived CDR1 and CDR2 are LNHDA and SQIVND (reference sequence). The CDR3 region has the DNA TGTGCCAGTAGGGACTTTTACAATGAGCAGTTCTTC. This translates into CASRDFYNEQFF.

V and J are TRBV2 and TRBJ2-7, with D tentatively TRBD2 (6 bases). CDR1 and CDR2 from the germline V gene are SNHLY and FYNNEI. CDR3 length equals 17 residues. The V end lost 5 bases, the J end lost 4 bases, and 24 bases lay between the germline ends. The CDR3 sequence: CASSPGDGGILTYEQYF. As DNA, the CDR3 is TGTGCCAGCAGTCCCGGGGACGGCGGGATATTGACATACGAGCAGTACTTC.

V usage is TRBV14 and J usage is TRBJ1-2; D not certain. This CDR3 has 15 amino acids. Germline V gene sequence: CDR1 SGHDN, CDR2 FVKESK. V was pared by 6 bases and J by 6 bases, with 20 bases between. The CDR3 sequence: CASSFTVDGVDGYTF. The CDR3 nucleotides are TGTGCCAGCAGTTTCACAGTGGACGGCGTTGATGGCTACACCTTC.

The V and J genes are TRBV27 and TRBJ1-2; TRBD1 matches 7 bases. The V segment lost 6 bases and the J segment 3 bases; nucleotides outside the gene matches: 1. Germline V gene sequence: CDR1 MNHEY, CDR2 SMNVEV (reference sequence). The CDR3 runs 12 residues. The CDR3 loop is CASRQGDYGYTF. The CDR3 region has the DNA TGTGCCAGCAGGCAGGGGGACTATGGCTACACCTTC.

V usage is TRBV11-3 and J usage is TRBJ2-3; D may be TRBD1 (6 bases). This CDR3 has 16 residues. Germline CDR1 reads SGHNT; CDR2 reads YENEEA. Trimming removed 9 bases from V and 6 bases from J, with 25 bases in between. The DNA for the CDR3 is TGTGCCAGTTCCGGACGGGACATTCCGGGTGACGATACGCAGTATTTT. It codes for CASSGRDIPGDDTQYF.

The rearrangement uses TRBV7-9 and TRBJ2-1, with no clear D. The CDR3 spans 16 residues. The germline gives CDR1 SEHNR, CDR2 FQNEAQ (reference sequence). V was cut by 2 bases and J by 7 bases, with 18 bases left in between. CDR3 protein: CASSLFSAAGLNEQFF. The CDR3 DNA is TGTGCCAGCAGCTTATTTTCCGCCGCTGGGCTTAATGAGCAGTTCTTC.

In its sample, this clone was seen once. The same CDR3 arises from other DNA sequences in this sample as well. The V call is TRBV6-5, the J call TRBJ1-5; D unclear. Between the trimmed V and J ends, which lost 0 bases and 5 bases, there was a span of 5 bases. CDR1 is MNHEY and CDR2 is SVGAGI in the germline V gene. The CDR3 totals 13 residues. The CDR3 nucleotides read TGTGCCAGCAGTTACTCTGGGGATCAGCCCCAGCATTTT. Encoded protein: CASSYSGDQPQHF.

The V gene is TRBV6-1, the J gene TRBJ2-5; 9 bases are a match to TRBD1. This CDR3 is 13 amino acids long. CDR1 is MNHNS, CDR2 SASEGT, per germline. The J segment lost 3 bases and the V segment lost 9 bases, leaving 5 bases of the junction unmatched. The CDR3 region has the DNA TGTGCCAGTAAGGACAGGGGTAAAGAGACCCAGTACTTC. Translated: CASKDRGKETQYF.